This T cell receptor beta chain derives from a study of blood T cell repertoires in COVID-19 (dated by TCRdb to the early 2020s). As for the study more broadly: Samples covering the acute and convalescent phases of COVID-19 were provided by collaborators in the United States, Italy and Spain. The prospective study material was composed of cDNA or gDNA derived from T cells, B-cell-depleted T cells, or PBMCs. Subjects who had been exposed to COVID-19, were actively infected with it, or had recovered from it provided the deeply sampled blood TCRbeta repertoires that made up the dataset. The repertoires were released in a freely available public database meant as a resource for research on the immune response to SARS-CoV-2. The samples were drawn from the first 160 participants of the ongoing ImmuneRACE study and from 1,200 or so subjects provided by 6 global collaborators. A de-identified subject ID, COVID-19 status, age in years and sex were almost always included in the sample metadata. HLA class I and class II types, where available, came from metadata supplied by the sample provider rather than from assay-based typing.

The collaborating institutions used their own protocols to collect whole blood in K2EDTA tubes. Collaborator samples were shipped for TCRbeta analysis as frozen whole blood, isolated PBMCs, or DNA extracted from either sample type. The study at large found these results: How much clinical and demographic metadata was included differed by source and by participant, and the metadata was provided uncurated.

V is cut back by 5 bases and J by 5 bases, with 6 bases in the junction unmatched. CDR1 and CDR2 (MNHEY, SVGAGI) derive from the germline V gene. The CDR3 goes from the cysteine to the phenylalanine over 14 residues. Left in the record is the CDR3 DNA by itself, 42 bases read in frame from the first base. The immunoSEQ Assay, a bias-controlled multiplex PCR, was used to amplify TCRbeta CDR3 regions from genomic DNA. Per the authors' processing: The number of nucleated cells in each sample was estimated from the amplification of reference gene primers within the assay. Sequence reads were collapsed and filtered to measure the absolute abundance of every unique TCRbeta CDR3 rearrangement. For each sample, productive Simpson clonality was calculated as the square root of Simpson's diversity index over productive rearrangements. The immuneACCESS repertoire file appears here via TCRdb, limited to in-frame rearrangements. These files lack a portion of the clones; in checked studies, under half of the deficit traces to unresolved V genes, and the cause of the others is not known. D and trimming were read from the DNA, whereas the V and J calls and clone size are those reported in that table. This sample gives tens of thousands of clones in total; around 82% of them show up just once. In total, the top ten clones hold roughly 5% of the sample.

In the case of this clone: It has no known antigen specificity. No base qualities exist here, and no much larger clone lies one base off it.

The sequence links TRBV6-5 to TRBJ2-7, and TRBD2 aligns with 10 junction nucleotides. The material sequenced was peripheral blood. The source is a man aged 50-59 years with active COVID-19. The CDR3 in this case is CASSPSGSTHEQYF. Here is the DNA: TGTGCCAGCAGTCCTAGCGGGAGTACTCACGAGCAGTACTTC.